These 14 T cell receptor beta chains were sequenced from one sample in a study of OX40 agonist ivuxolimab in advanced cancers. The repertoire was sequenced with immunoSEQ multiplex PCR; TCRdb's copy has only in-frame clones and lacks some. The table lists 40,000 to 60,000 clones, 80% to 90% of them singletons. The specimen was CD4+ or CD8+ T cells sorted from blood, collected in a trial of the OX40 agonist ivuxolimab. Receptor source: an adult with an advanced solid tumor such as melanoma, head and neck, liver or kidney cancer.

The V and J genes are TRBV14 and TRBJ1-6, with 8 bases identical to TRBD1. The CDR3 totals 15 residues. Germline trimming cut 1 base from V and 14 bases from J; bases unmatched to any gene: 10. CDR1 is SGHDN, CDR2 FVKESK, per germline. CDR3 in amino acids: CASSQGSRGRAALHF. CDR3 DNA: TGTGCCAGCAGCCAAGGGTCCAGGGGGCGGGCGGCCCTCCACTTT. Based on the CDR3 plus reference TRBV14 and TRBJ1-6, the full variable domain is EAGVTQFPSHSVIEKGQTVTLRCDPISGHDNLYWYRRVMGKEIKFLLHFVKESKQDESGMPNNRFLAERTGGTYSTLKVQPAELEDSGVYFCASSQGSRGRAALHFGNGTRLTVT.

The chain uses TRBV28 and TRBJ1-1, with 11 bases fitting TRBD1. The CDR3 runs 16 residues. CDR1 and CDR2 (germline): MDHEN, SYDVKM. J lost 5 bases, V lost 2 bases, and 7 bases had no gene match. In nucleotides, the CDR3 is TGTGCCAGCAGTTTACGGCGGACAGGGGGCTCGACTGAAGCTTTCTTT. Translating it yields CASSLRRTGGSTEAFF. The entire variable domain, with the rest obtained from reference TRBV28 and TRBJ1-1, is as follows: DVKVTQSSRYLVKRTGEKVFLECVQDMDHENMFWYRQDPGLGLRLIYFSYDVKMKEKGDIPEGYSVSREKKERFSLILESASTNQTSMYLCASSLRRTGGSTEAFFGQGTRLTVV.

The chain couples TRBV6-5 to TRBJ2-7, with TRBD1 as a possible D gene (7 bases). The CDR3 spans 15 residues. CDR1 and CDR2 from the germline V gene are MNHEY and SVGAGI. V was pared by 0 bases and J by 8 bases, with 17 bases between. CDR3: CASSYSIQGGTKQYF. In DNA, the CDR3 is TGTGCCAGCAGTTACTCAATTCAGGGGGGAACGAAGCAGTACTTC.

V usage is TRBV27 and J usage is TRBJ2-5, with 8 bases aligning to TRBD2. The CDR3 is made up of 15 amino acids. Germline values: CDR1 MNHEY, CDR2 SMNVEV (reference sequence). Trimming at V came to 4 bases and at J to 1 base, leaving 5 bases not matched to a gene. The CDR3 sequence: CASSSAGTSQETQYF. CDR3 DNA sequence: TGTGCCAGCAGTTCCGCCGGGACTAGCCAAGAGACCCAGTACTTC.

The chain employs TRBV27 and TRBJ1-2, with TRBD1 matching over 8 bases. This CDR3 contains 15 residues. The germline V gene has CDR1 MNHEY and CDR2 SMNVEV (reference sequence). After removal of 6 bases from V and 2 bases from J, the junction contained 8 bases not matched to a gene. The CDR3 coding sequence is TGTGCCAGCAGCCCGGGGAGACAGGGGAACTATGGCTACACCTTC. It translates to CASSPGRQGNYGYTF.

CDR3 protein: CASSSTHTDTQYF. CDR3 DNA: TGTGCCAGCAGCTCCACTCACACAGATACGCAGTATTTT. The V gene is TRBV5-6, the J gene TRBJ2-3, with unresolved D. Trimming took off 3 bases at V and 2 bases at J, with 7 bases between the two ends. Per germline, CDR1 SGHDT and CDR2 YYEEEE. This CDR3 is built from 13 residues. The whole variable domain, filled in from reference TRBV5-6 and TRBJ2-3, reads DAGVTQSPTHLIKTRGQQVTLRCSPKSGHDTVSWYQQALGQGPQFIFQYYEEEERQRGNFPDRFSGHQFPNYSSELNVNALLLGDSALYLCASSSTHTDTQYFGPGTRLTVL.

The chain recombines TRBV7-3 with TRBJ2-2; possible D gene TRBD2, 6 bases. The germline V gene has CDR1 SGHTA and CDR2 FQGTGA. The CDR3 consists of 17 residues. The germline V and J ends were trimmed by 3 bases and 6 bases, with 20 bases remaining between them. CDR3 sequence (DNA): TGTGCCAGCAGCTTCCTCCCTCGGGAGCGAGGTGCCGGGGAGCTGTTTTTT. Translating gives CASSFLPRERGAGELFF. Together with reference TRBV7-3 and TRBJ2-2, the CDR3 gives the full variable domain: GAGVSQTPSNKVTEKGKYVELRCDPISGHTALYWYRQSLGQGPEFLIYFQGTGAADDSGLPNDRFFAVRPEGSVSTLKIQRTERGDSAVYLCASSFLPRERGAGELFFGEGSRLTVL.

The rearrangement links TRBV19 to TRBJ2-3; D unresolved. V was cut by 3 bases and J by 7 bases, with 17 bases left in between. The CDR3 runs 15 residues. Germline-derived CDR1 and CDR2 are LNHDA and SQIVND (reference sequence). The CDR3 sequence: CASSIDMRVLHTQYF. CDR3 nucleotides: TGTGCCAGTAGTATTGACATGCGCGTCCTACATACGCAGTATTTT.

DNA for the CDR3: TGTGCCAGCAGTTACGGGCGGCCCGGCAACGAGCAGTACTTC. Amino acids: CASSYGRPGNEQYF. The gene calls are TRBV6-5 and TRBJ2-7, with no clear D. From germline, CDR1 is MNHEY and CDR2 SVGAGI. The length of the CDR3 is 14 residues. Trimming removed 2 bases at V and 5 bases at J, with 13 bases between.

The chain is built from TRBV6-5 and TRBJ2-3, with TRBD1 as a possible D gene (5 bases). The V end lost 4 bases, the J end lost 1 base, and 15 bases lay between the germline ends. CDR1 and CDR2 from the germline V gene are MNHEY and SVGAGI. The CDR3 loop spans 16 amino acids. The CDR3 is CASSSGLGAGTDTQYF. The CDR3 nucleotides read TGTGCCAGCAGTTCCGGTCTAGGGGCAGGCACAGATACGCAGTATTTT.

CDR3 region: CASSELGRESSGANVLTF. The CDR3 DNA follows: TGCGCCAGCAGTGAGTTGGGGAGGGAAAGCTCTGGGGCCAACGTCCTGACTTTC. This chain links TRBV10-2 with TRBJ2-6; 7 bases are shared with TRBD2. The CDR3 extends over 18 amino acids. Trimming took 1 base from V and 0 from J; bases not matched to a gene: 6. Germline CDR1 WSHSY, CDR2 SAAADI.

The chain links TRBV6-1 to TRBJ1-5; D is perhaps TRBD1 (6 bases). V shed 6 bases and J shed 0 bases, with 9 bases lying between them. The germline V gene encodes CDR1 MNHNS and CDR2 SASEGT. This CDR3 comprises 14 residues. The DNA of the CDR3 is TGTGCCAGCAGGGACAGACATAGCAATCAGCCCCAGCATTTT. Translation: CASRDRHSNQPQHF.

V and J are TRBV9 and TRBJ1-3; the match to TRBD1 covers 7 bases. CDR3 length: 15 residues. J gave up 0 bases and V 3 bases, and 3 bases lay outside the gene matches. Germline V gives CDR1 SGDLS, CDR2 YYNGEE. CDR3 bases: TGTGCCAGCAGCGAGGGGGACAGCTCTGGAAACACCATATATTTT. This translates into CASSEGDSSGNTIYF. The variable domain in full, with the rest retrieved from reference TRBV9 and TRBJ1-3, is DSGVTQTPKHLITATGQRVTLRCSPRSGDLSVYWYQQSLDQGLQFLIQYYNGEERAKGNILERFSAQQFPDLHSELNLSSLELGDSALYFCASSEGDSSGNTIYFGEGSWLTVV.

The J gene is TRBJ1-3, the V gene TRBV28; 8 bases are a match to TRBD1. V was pared by 8 bases and J by 3 bases, with 3 bases of the junction left unmatched. In germline, CDR1 is MDHEN, CDR2 SYDVKM. The CDR3 length is 13 residues. The CDR3 spells CASQQGDGNTIYF. CDR3 coding DNA: TGTGCCAGCCAACAGGGGGATGGAAACACCATATATTTT.